This T cell receptor (beta chain) appears in the sequencing data of a study of blood T cell repertoires in COVID-19. Study details: Sources were T cells, B-cell-depleted T cells, or PBMCs; the material itself was cDNA or gDNA.

How the authors handled the data: The assay estimated nucleated cells by amplifying reference gene primers. Produced via immunoSEQ multiplex PCR; TCRdb's table is partial and in-frame only. D and trimming come from the DNA, and the V and J calls and clone size come from that table. The data contain 150,000 to 200,000 clones, less than 85% of them singletons. Trimming cost V 4 bases and J 6 bases; bases outside gene matches: 5. Germline V gene sequence: CDR1 KGHSH, CDR2 LQKENI. This CDR3 comprises 14 residues. The genes are TRBV18 and TRBJ1-2; 10 bases map to TRBD1. Sequencing used peripheral blood. The receptor was derived from a human donor with acute or convalescent COVID-19. The donor label of this sample is uncertain. The CDR3 sequence is CASSLGTGVDGYTF. The CDR3 DNA sequence: TGTGCCAGCTCACTAGGGACAGGGGTCGATGGCTACACCTTC.